The present T cell receptor (beta chain) was sequenced within a study of T cells in Graves' hyperthyroidism and ophthalmopathy. Findings and limits, study-wide: Expanded thyroid clonotypes (above 0.001) were mostly also found in blood.

Amplified TCR beta CDR3 regions came from RNA transcripts. First-round RT-PCR targeting the TCR CDR3 was performed with the HTBI primer set. TCRdb reanalysed the multiplex PCR reads using MiXCR and keeps one entry per CDR3 protein. The data contain hundreds of thousands of distinct CDR3 sequences, 18% of them seen just once; the ten biggest clones take up 16%. Comment on this clonotype: Its antigen is as yet unknown.

The CDR3 has 14 residues. The germline V gene has CDR1 SEHNR and CDR2 FQNEAQ (reference sequence). The V end was cut by 5 bases, the J end by 0 bases, with 7 bases between. The TCR originated in a woman aged 45-65 years with Graves' hyperthyroidism that later progressed to Graves' ophthalmopathy. The chain carries TRBV7-9 and TRBJ2-2; D not certain. Sample: blood. CDR3 sequence reads: CASSHQSNTGELFF. As DNA, the CDR3 is TGTGCCAGCAGCCATCAGTCGAACACCGGGGAGCTGTTTTTT.